The 18 T cell receptor beta chains below come from one sample, sequenced in a study of cytotoxic CD8 clonotypes in ibrutinib-treated CLL. Assay used: immunoSEQ multiplex PCR; TCRdb lists only in-frame clones, some missing. Here the sample spans 200,000 to 250,000 clones, approximately 70% being singletons. Source: PBMCs, taken after 12 months of ibrutinib treatment. These receptors came from a human donor with chronic lymphocytic leukemia.

J is TRBJ2-3 and V is TRBV18; D is unclear. The germline V gene has CDR1 KGHSH and CDR2 LQKENI. Trimming cost V 6 bases and J 6 bases, with 16 bases left between them. The CDR3 spans 14 residues. The CDR3, as DNA: TGTGCCAGCTCCCCTGAGGTAGTAAGGGATACGCAGTATTTT. Protein sequence: CASSPEVVRDTQYF.

The rearrangement links TRBV6-5 to TRBJ2-1; 7 bases agree with TRBD2. The CDR3 length is 12 residues. With V trimmed by 11 bases and J by 6 bases, 7 bases remained unmatched. Germline V gene sequence: CDR1 MNHEY, CDR2 SVGAGI. The CDR3 spells CASATSFNEQFF. CDR3 DNA: TGTGCCTCTGCGACTAGCTTCAATGAGCAGTTCTTC.

This clone was counted a few times. J is TRBJ2-1 and V is TRBV5-4; D gene ambiguous. Germline V gene data show CDR1 as SGHNT and CDR2 as YYREEE (reference sequence). Trimming cost V 3 bases and J 10 bases, with 11 bases left between them. The CDR3 consists of 12 residues. In nucleotides, the CDR3 is TGTGCCAGCAGCTCGAAGGTTGGCGAGCAGTTCTTC. Encoded protein: CASSSKVGEQFF.

This rearrangement joins TRBV5-1 to TRBJ2-7, with D perhaps TRBD1 or TRBD2 (6 bases each). Trimming left V 4 bases short and J 2 bases short, with 16 bases between. Germline CDR1 SGHRS, CDR2 YFSETQ. The CDR3 runs to 15 residues. The CDR3 sequence: CASSPEGRGPYEQYF. The CDR3, as DNA: TGCGCCAGCAGCCCGGAGGGCAGGGGTCCCTACGAGCAGTACTTC.

The rearrangement joins TRBV6-5 to TRBJ2-1; the D gene is possibly TRBD2 (5 bases). V was shortened by 2 bases and J by 0 bases, with 11 bases between the two germline ends. Germline V gene sequence: CDR1 MNHEY, CDR2 SVGAGI. CDR3 length: 16 amino acids. The DNA for the CDR3 is TGTGCCAGCAGTTACGGGTCGCTAGCCTCCTACAATGAGCAGTTCTTC. Its protein product is CASSYGSLASYNEQFF.

The chain links TRBV6-5 to TRBJ2-7; possibly TRBD2 for D (5 bases). CDR3 length: 15 residues. The germline V gene encodes CDR1 MNHEY and CDR2 SVGAGI. V shed 3 bases and J shed 0 bases, with 12 bases lying between them. The CDR3: CASSYERKPSYEQYF. In DNA, the CDR3 is TGTGCCAGCAGTTATGAGCGGAAGCCCTCCTACGAGCAGTACTTC.

This clone was recorded a few times. The chain couples TRBV6-6 to TRBJ2-2; D remains unclear. CDR1 MNHNY and CDR2 SVGAGI come from the germline V gene (reference sequence). With 5 bases removed from V and 7 bases from J, the gap between germline ends came to 5 bases. This CDR3 has 11 amino acids. CDR3 nucleotide sequence: TGTGCCAGCAGTAGTGGCGGGGAGCTGTTTTTT. Its protein product is CASSSGGELFF.

The chain recombines TRBV7-2 with TRBJ1-1; TRBD1 is a possible D gene (5 bases). This CDR3 contains 15 residues. Between the trimmed V and J ends, which lost 6 bases and 1 base, there was a span of 15 bases. Per germline, CDR1 SGHTA and CDR2 FQGNSA. The CDR3 is CASRFRAGGNTEAFF. The DNA for the CDR3 is TGTGCCAGCAGATTCAGGGCAGGCGGGAACACTGAAGCTTTCTTT.

This clone occurred many times. This chain uses TRBV6-5 with TRBJ1-2; maybe TRBD1 (6 bases). V lost 8 bases to trimming and J lost 8 bases, with 15 bases between them. This CDR3 is 12 amino acids long. The V gene's germline CDR1 is MNHEY and CDR2 SVGAGI. The CDR3 spells CASGNRVEGYTF. The CDR3 region has the DNA TGTGCCAGCGGGAACAGGGTAGAAGGCTACACCTTC.

The CDR3 nucleotides are TGTGCCAGCAGCGTGCCCCCCGGCGGCTACACCTTC. The encoded protein is CASSVPPGGYTF. The chain recombines TRBV2 with TRBJ1-2; no clear D gene. CDR3 length: 12 amino acids. The germline V and J ends were trimmed by 6 bases and 8 bases, with 13 bases remaining between them. Germline V gene lookup returns CDR1 SNHLY and CDR2 FYNNEI.

This clone was counted at least ten times. This chain joins TRBV28 and TRBJ1-1; D ambiguous. Trimming cost V 5 bases and J 7 bases, with 8 bases left between them. Germline lookup yields CDR1 MDHEN and CDR2 SYDVKM. The CDR3 extends over 11 amino acids. The CDR3 loop reads CASSKNFEAFF. The CDR3 nucleotides are TGTGCCAGCAGTAAGAATTTTGAAGCTTTCTTT. Full variable domain (remainder filled in from reference TRBV28 and TRBJ1-1): DVKVTQSSRYLVKRTGEKVFLECVQDMDHENMFWYRQDPGLGLRLIYFSYDVKMKEKGDIPEGYSVSREKKERFSLILESASTNQTSMYLCASSKNFEAFFGQGTRLTVV.

This clone was detected only a few times. J is TRBJ2-2 and V is TRBV5-1; 10 bases agree with TRBD1. Germline-derived CDR1 and CDR2 are SGHRS and YFSETQ. This CDR3 has 16 amino acids. V trimming: 4 bases; J trimming: 2 bases; junction bases outside the gene matches: 5. The CDR3 here is CASSPRTGGNTGELFF. The CDR3 coding sequence is TGCGCCAGCAGCCCAAGGACAGGGGGAAACACCGGGGAGCTGTTTTTT.

The rearrangement uses TRBV27 and TRBJ1-2; D uncertain. CDR3 length: 14 amino acids. Trimming cost V 2 bases and J 4 bases, with 11 bases left between them. The V gene's germline CDR1 is MNHEY and CDR2 SMNVEV (reference sequence). CDR3 sequence (DNA): TGTGCCAGCAGTTTAGAGCCCAGAGTCTATGGCTACACCTTC. This translates into CASSLEPRVYGYTF.

This sequence joins TRBV30 and TRBJ2-7, with TRBD2 identical over 10 bases. J lost 13 bases, V lost 0 bases, and 6 bases had no gene match. Germline V gene lookup returns CDR1 GTSNPN and CDR2 SVGIG (reference sequence). The CDR3 contains 12 residues. CDR3 region: CAWSVGLADLYF. CDR3 nucleotides: TGTGCCTGGAGTGTCGGACTAGCGGACCTATACTTC.

This clone has a handful of counts. The rearrangement links TRBV30 to TRBJ1-6, with 9 bases aligning to TRBD1. Germline CDR1 is GTSNPN and CDR2 is SVGIG (reference sequence). Losses at the gene ends were 0 bases for V and 7 bases for J; bases not matched to a gene: 4. The CDR3 is 15 amino acids. CDR3 sequence (DNA): TGTGCCTGGAGTGTATCCGGGACAGGGAATTCACCCCTCCACTTT. Translating it yields CAWSVSGTGNSPLHF.

The CDR3 sequence is CASSSFPNTEAFF. The CDR3 DNA reads TGTGCCAGCAGCTCATTTCCGAACACTGAAGCTTTCTTT. V gene TRBV7-8 combines with J gene TRBJ1-1; no definite D call. The CDR3 covers 13 residues. Trimming cost V 4 bases and J 1 base, with 7 bases left between them. Germline CDR1 SGHVS, CDR2 FQNEAQ.

The V gene is TRBV18, the J gene TRBJ1-5; D gene ambiguous. The CDR3 consists of 15 residues. Per the germline V gene, CDR1 is KGHSH and CDR2 is LQKENI. V was trimmed by 5 bases and J by 6 bases, leaving 17 bases between them. CDR3 DNA sequence: TGTGCCAGCTCAACGGAGCCCCGGAGATTTCAGCCCCAGCATTTT. It encodes CASSTEPRRFQPQHF.

The chain has TRBV28 and TRBJ2-1, with D tentatively TRBD2 (5 bases). This CDR3 is built from 14 residues. Per the germline V gene, CDR1 is MDHEN and CDR2 is SYDVKM. Trimming stripped 6 bases from V and 6 bases from J, with 15 bases between. The CDR3 here is CASSIPPRGNEQFF. The DNA for the CDR3 is TGTGCCAGCAGCATACCCCCCCGGGGCAATGAGCAGTTCTTC.